This T cell receptor beta chain was profiled in a study of T cell repertoires in cytomegalovirus infection. Study-wide background: Used in the study were CMV epitopes, some recently identified and HLA-C-restricted, others well-studied and HLA-B-restricted.

In TCRdb, the reads were re-called with MiXCR into one record per CDR3 protein. The data contain 43,000 or so distinct CDR3 sequences, around 21% of them singletons. Study-level findings and limits: There were HLA-C-restricted CMV-specific TCR beta clonotypes dominating the ex vivo response.

This clonotype was seen a few times. What it recognizes is unknown. The length of the CDR3 is 13 residues. Germline V gene data show CDR1 as MNHNY and CDR2 as SVGAGI (reference sequence). The V end was cut by 2 bases, the J end by 4 bases, with 8 bases between. Sequencing was performed on CD8+ T cells from cultured PBMCs, taken from culture after CMV antigen stimulation. This clonotype was sampled from a human donor in good health (CMV status not recorded). Some clones in this sample may be carry-over from other donors' samples. The V and J genes are TRBV6-6 and TRBJ1-1; no clear D. The CDR3: CASSYTGVTEAFF. Written as DNA, the CDR3 is TGTGCCAGCAGTTACACCGGGGTCACTGAAGCTTTCTTT.